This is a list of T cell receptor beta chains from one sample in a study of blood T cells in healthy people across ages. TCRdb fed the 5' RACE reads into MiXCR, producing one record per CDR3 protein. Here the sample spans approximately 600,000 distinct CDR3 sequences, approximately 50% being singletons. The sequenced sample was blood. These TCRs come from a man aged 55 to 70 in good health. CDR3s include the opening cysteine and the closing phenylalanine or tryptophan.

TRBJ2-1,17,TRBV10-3,CAISLGQGSFRRDEQFF
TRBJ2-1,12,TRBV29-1,CSVETSYNEQFF
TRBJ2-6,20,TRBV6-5,CASSLGLWGNIHSGANVLTF
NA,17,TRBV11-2,CASSLEGLAGGRETQYF
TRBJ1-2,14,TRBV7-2,CASSVGRTNYGYTF
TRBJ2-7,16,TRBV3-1,CASSRPTGQGHYEQYF
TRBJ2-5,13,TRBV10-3,CAISRTEKETQYF
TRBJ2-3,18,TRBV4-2,CASSQELSSGGGTDTQYF
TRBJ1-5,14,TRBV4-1,CASSRTGRGQPQHF
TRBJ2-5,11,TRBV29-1,CSVEAGETQYF
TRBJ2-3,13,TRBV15,CATSRARGDTQYF
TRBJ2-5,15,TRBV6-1,CASSDVGQGRETQYF
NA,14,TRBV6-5,CACSPSLGLNEQYF
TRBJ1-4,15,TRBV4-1,CASSQGQTGNEKLFF
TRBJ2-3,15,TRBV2,CASRGLAGGTDTQYF
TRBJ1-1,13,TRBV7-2,CASSLDRNTEAFF
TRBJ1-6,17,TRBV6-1,CAANRYRTRTNNSPLHF
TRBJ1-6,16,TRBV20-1,CSARDFGQGSNSPLHF
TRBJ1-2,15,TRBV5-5,CTSSLAPGTNYGYTF
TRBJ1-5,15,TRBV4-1,CASSQDRTVNQPQHF
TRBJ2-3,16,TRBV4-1,CASSQDRTSSTDTQYF
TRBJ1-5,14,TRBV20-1,CSAFTGASNQPQHF
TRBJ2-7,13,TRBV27,CASSFASSYEQYF
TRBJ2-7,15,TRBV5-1,CASSFWGGEAYEQYF
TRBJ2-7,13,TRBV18,CASSPPGGDEQYF
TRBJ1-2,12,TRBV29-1,CSVEAGSYGYTF
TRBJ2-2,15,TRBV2,CASTIRRGNTGELFF
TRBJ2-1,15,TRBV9,CASNSRLDAYNEQFF
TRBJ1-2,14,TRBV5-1,CASSNRQGNYGYTF
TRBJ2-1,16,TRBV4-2,CASSQDGRFSYNEQFF
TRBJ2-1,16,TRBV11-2,CASSLPPGGAYNEQFF
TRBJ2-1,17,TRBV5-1,CASSHPRTSGSGNEQFF
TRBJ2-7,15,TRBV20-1,CSGSLSAGGQETLYF
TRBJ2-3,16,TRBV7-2,CASSLGFVASTDTQYF
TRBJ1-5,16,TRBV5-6,CASSLSGARSNQPQHF
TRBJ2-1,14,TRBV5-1,CASSVVPGGDEQFF
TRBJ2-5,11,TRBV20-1,CSANVGETQYF
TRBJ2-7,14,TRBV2,CASSDSGLAYEQYF